The 18 T cell receptor beta chains presented below share a single source sample, sequenced in a study of T cell changes during pregnancy in multiple sclerosis. TCRdb's copy holds only in-frame clones and misses some; the assay was immunoSEQ multiplex PCR. There are about 73,000 clones in the sample; roughly 88% occur only once, and over 7.5% lies in the top ten. The source material was peripheral blood, sampled after pregnancy. Source of these receptors: a female donor in good health, enrolled as a control in a pregnancy study.

There are a few counts of this clone. V usage is TRBV9 and J usage is TRBJ1-1, with D hard to call. Between the trimmed V and J ends, which lost 3 bases and 2 bases, there was a span of 11 bases. CDR3 size: 14 residues. CDR1 and CDR2 from the germline V gene are SGDLS and YYNGEE. CDR3 residues: CASSGNTANTEAFF. The CDR3 DNA reads as TGTGCCAGCAGCGGGAACACAGCTAACACTGAAGCTTTCTTT.

The chain has TRBV30 and TRBJ2-5; 9 nucleotides align to TRBD2. J gave up 2 bases and V 1 base, and 5 bases lay outside the gene matches. The CDR3 totals 15 residues. In germline, CDR1 is GTSNPN, CDR2 SVGIG (reference sequence). This CDR3 reads CAWSAGLAGQETQYF. CDR3 coding DNA: TGTGCCTGGAGTGCAGGTCTAGCGGGACAAGAGACCCAGTACTTC.

The V gene is TRBV18, the J gene TRBJ1-1, with 8 bases lining up with TRBD1. The CDR3 has 16 amino acids. V was pared by 6 bases and J by 0 bases, with 9 bases of the junction left unmatched. From germline, CDR1 is KGHSH and CDR2 LQKENI. The DNA of the CDR3 is TGTGCCAGCTCTTCTCAGGGGGCCGCGGTGAACACTGAAGCTTTCTTT. This translates into CASSSQGAAVNTEAFF. The full variable domain, with the rest looked up from reference TRBV18 and TRBJ1-1, is NAGVMQNPRHLVRRRGQEARLRCSPMKGHSHVYWYRQLPEEGLKFMVYLQKENIIDESGMPKERFSAEFPKEGPSILRIQQVVRGDSAAYFCASSSQGAAVNTEAFFGQGTRLTVV.

This sequence joins TRBV27 and TRBJ1-1; a possible D gene is TRBD1 (5 bases). The V end lost 0 bases, the J end lost 3 bases, and 17 bases lay between the germline ends. This CDR3 is built from 17 residues. CDR1 and CDR2 (germline): MNHEY, SMNVEV (reference sequence). This CDR3 reads CASSLSRQGTPYTEAFF. CDR3 sequence (DNA): TGTGCCAGCAGTTTATCGAGGCAGGGAACCCCGTACACTGAAGCTTTCTTT.

The chain has TRBV14 and TRBJ2-2; 11 nucleotides match TRBD2. The CDR3 length is 18 residues. Germline V lookup: CDR1 SGHDN, CDR2 FVKESK. J lost 5 bases, V lost 1 base, and 9 bases had no gene match. The CDR3 sequence: CASSQGLAGLLGTGELFF. As DNA, the CDR3 is TGTGCCAGCAGCCAAGGACTAGCGGGACTTTTGGGGACCGGGGAGCTGTTTTTT.

This chain joins TRBV5-1 and TRBJ1-1; tentatively, D is TRBD1 (5 bases). V was pared by 2 bases and J by 5 bases, with 13 bases between. Germline-derived CDR1 and CDR2 are SGHRS and YFSETQ. The CDR3 runs 14 residues. The DNA for the CDR3 is TGCGCCAGCAGCTTCAATTCCGGGGGGACTGAAGCTTTCTTT. As protein: CASSFNSGGTEAFF. Filled out from reference TRBV5-1 and TRBJ1-1, the complete variable domain reads KAGVTQTPRYLIKTRGQQVTLSCSPISGHRSVSWYQQTPGQGLQFLFEYFSETQRNKGNFPGRFSGRQFSNSRSEMNVSTLELGDSALYLCASSFNSGGTEAFFGQGTRLTVV.

The chain employs TRBV6-5 and TRBJ2-7; 11 bases are shared with TRBD2. With 5 bases clipped from V and 7 bases from J, the junction kept 10 bases outside the gene matches. The CDR3 length is 15 residues. Germline values: CDR1 MNHEY, CDR2 SVGAGI. CDR3 sequence: CASSPYSGGAGEQYF. The CDR3 DNA reads as TGTGCCAGCAGTCCCTATAGCGGGGGGGCGGGAGAGCAGTACTTC.

The V call is TRBV7-2, the J call TRBJ2-7; 7 bases match TRBD2. CDR3 length: 15 residues. V trimming: 7 bases; J trimming: 4 bases; junction bases outside the gene matches: 13. Germline-derived CDR1 and CDR2 are SGHTA and FQGNSA. In DNA form, the CDR3 reads TGTGCCAGCACCCTAATGGAGGGAGGGCCGTACGAGCAGTACTTC. Translation: CASTLMEGGPYEQYF.

This chain connects TRBV7-8 to TRBJ1-3, with D unresolved. CDR1 and CDR2 from the germline V gene are SGHVS and FQNEAQ. This CDR3 comprises 20 residues. The V end was cut by 0 bases, the J end by 0 bases, with 21 bases between. The CDR3 sequence is CASSLARSFSGRLSGNTIYF. The CDR3 region has the DNA TGTGCCAGCAGCTTAGCGAGGTCCTTCTCGGGGAGGCTCTCTGGAAACACCATATATTTT.

The chain carries TRBV10-2 and TRBJ1-1, with D possibly TRBD1 on 5 matching bases. V was cut by 6 bases and J by 0 bases, with 11 bases left in between. CDR1 WSHSY and CDR2 SAAADI come from the germline V gene. The CDR3 runs 14 residues. The CDR3 loop reads CASRTTAMNTEAFF. In DNA, the CDR3 is TGCGCCAGCAGGACGACAGCTATGAACACTGAAGCTTTCTTT.

This chain uses TRBV2 with TRBJ2-1; D remains ambiguous. Germline CDR1 reads SNHLY; CDR2 reads FYNNEI. V lost 3 bases, J lost 8 bases, and 11 bases lay in between. The CDR3 is 13 amino acids. The CDR3 nucleotides are TGTGCCAGCAGTGACCTCTACGTCGATGAGCAGTTCTTC. It yields the protein CASSDLYVDEQFF.

The chain combines TRBV30 with TRBJ2-7; 9 bases are shared with TRBD1. There are 13 residues in the CDR3. Germline CDR1 reads GTSNPN; CDR2 reads SVGIG (reference sequence). V lost 6 bases and J lost 4; bases outside the gene matches: 7. Here the CDR3 DNA reads TGTGCCTGTACGGGACAGGGTACTTACGAGCAGTACTTC. This translates into CACTGQGTYEQYF.

The rearrangement uses TRBV4-1 and TRBJ2-5, with 7 positions matching TRBD1. V was pared by 1 base and J by 4 bases, with 6 bases of the junction left unmatched. The CDR3 contains 15 residues. Germline CDR1 reads MGHRA; CDR2 reads YSYEKL. CDR3 loop: CASSQALRGLETQYF. CDR3 DNA: TGCGCCAGCAGCCAAGCACTTAGGGGGCTAGAGACCCAGTACTTC.

In this sample, this clone turned up once. This sequence joins TRBV11-3 and TRBJ2-1; 11 bases map to TRBD2. V lost 0 bases to trimming and J lost 9 bases; unmatched junction nucleotides: 7. The CDR3 spans 16 residues. Germline CDR1 SGHNT, CDR2 YENEEA. CDR3 in DNA: TGTGCCAGCAGCTTAGATCAACTAGCGGGGGCCAGTGAGCAGTTCTTC. It encodes CASSLDQLAGASEQFF.

The chain recombines TRBV7-2 with TRBJ2-7; a weak D match, TRBD1 (5 bases). Germline V gene sequence: CDR1 SGHTA, CDR2 FQGNSA. The V and J ends lost 4 bases and 7 bases respectively, with 20 bases between them. The CDR3 spans 15 residues. This CDR3 is CASSSDNGSREEQYF. In DNA form, the CDR3 reads TGTGCCAGCAGCTCCGATAACGGGTCCAGGGAAGAGCAGTACTTC.

The J gene is TRBJ1-5, the V gene TRBV29-1; D is possibly TRBD1 (5 bases). Germline V gene lookup returns CDR1 SQVTM and CDR2 ANQGSEA. The CDR3 consists of 13 residues. V shed 7 bases and J shed 3 bases, with 13 bases lying between them. The CDR3 loop is CSASGGPNQPQHF. The CDR3 DNA sequence: TGCAGCGCCAGCGGGGGACCCAATCAGCCCCAGCATTTT.

The rearrangement links TRBV29-1 to TRBJ1-2; a possible D gene is TRBD1 (5 bases). Germline V CDR1 and CDR2: SQVTM, ANQGSEA. V lost 7 bases to trimming and J lost 8 bases, with 11 bases between them. The CDR3 has 10 residues. CDR3 DNA sequence: TGCAGCGCGGACATAGGGGGCTACACCTTC. Its translation is CSADIGGYTF.

The J gene is TRBJ2-7, the V gene TRBV6-6; D perhaps matches TRBD2 (5 bases). CDR1 is MNHNY and CDR2 is SVGAGI in the germline V gene (reference sequence). The CDR3 loop spans 13 amino acids. Trimming stripped 8 bases from V and 5 bases from J, with 16 bases between. The CDR3 region is CASRVGSDNEQYF. The CDR3 DNA reads TGTGCCAGCCGGGTGGGTAGCGACAACGAGCAGTACTTC.